Listed below are T cell receptor beta chains from one sample, sequenced in a study of T cells in Graves' hyperthyroidism and ophthalmopathy. TCRdb ran MiXCR on the multiplex PCR reads and lists one entry per CDR3 protein. Of hundreds of thousands of distinct CDR3 sequences listed, roughly 15% were seen once; the top ten hold around 12%. The material sequenced was blood. These receptors were obtained from a woman between 45 and 65 years old with Graves' ophthalmopathy. The CDR3 runs from the conserved cysteine through the conserved F or W. The D gene is left open where the match is weak. For some rows the clone size is stated as once, few or many, or as a class when expanded; others skip it.

V: TRBV6-1; size: NA; D: TRBD1; J: TRBJ2-3; DNA: TGTGCCAGCAACCGACAGGGGACAATAGATACGCAGTATTTT; CDR3: CASNRQGTIDTQYF
V: TRBV5-1; size: NA; D: NA; J: TRBJ2-2; DNA: TGCGCCAGCAGCTTGGATGGTAAACTGAACACCGGGGAGCTGTTTTTT; CDR3: CASSLDGKLNTGELFF
V: TRBV4-2; size: few; D: NA; J: TRBJ2-1; DNA: TGTGCCAGCAGCCACTCTAGGGGCTACAATGAGCAGTTCTTC; CDR3: CASSHSRGYNEQFF
V: TRBV27; size: few; D: TRBD1; J: TRBJ2-7; DNA: TGTGCCAGCAGTCTGTGGACAGGTGTCTCCTACGAGCAGTACTTC; CDR3: CASSLWTGVSYEQYF
V: TRBV28; size: many; D: NA; J: TRBJ2-7; DNA: TGTGCCAGCAGTACCCGGGACAAGGGAAGGCCCTCAAGCTCCTACGAGCAGTACTTC; CDR3: CASSTRDKGRPSSSYEQYF
V: TRBV7-6; size: many; D: TRBD1; J: TRBJ2-7; DNA: TGTGCCAGCAGCTCCGGGACAGGGGGGTTCGACACAGGGCAGTACTTC; CDR3: CASSSGTGGFDTGQYF
V: TRBV6-1; size: few; D: NA; J: TRBJ1-2; DNA: TGTGCCAGCAGTGAACAGGATTATGGCTACACCTTC; CDR3: CASSEQDYGYTF
V: TRBV28; size: NA; D: NA; J: TRBJ1-6; DNA: TGTGCCTATGCGGGGGCACGGACAAATTCACCCCTCCACTTT; CDR3: CAYAGARTNSPLHF
V: TRBV29-1; size: many; D: TRBD2; J: TRBJ2-5; DNA: TGCAGCGTTGAAAGAGGACTAGCGGGAGGTCCTAATGGGGAGACCCAGTACTTC; CDR3: CSVERGLAGGPNGETQYF
V: TRBV5-1; size: few; D: NA; J: TRBJ1-2; DNA: TGCGCCAGCTCGAGGGCGGCGGACTATGGCTACACCTTC; CDR3: CASSRAADYGYTF
V: TRBV6-1; size: many; D: NA; J: TRBJ2-5; DNA: TGTGCCAGCAGTTTTGAGGCCCGGGAGACCCAGTACTTC; CDR3: CASSFEARETQYF
V: TRBV9; size: many; D: TRBD2; J: TRBJ2-1; DNA: TGTGCCAGCAGCGTAGGCGGGAGTTCCAATGAGCAGTTCTTC; CDR3: CASSVGGSSNEQFF
V: TRBV7-3; size: many; D: TRBD2; J: TRBJ2-5; DNA: TGTGCCAGCAGCTTATTATCGACTAGCGGGTACCAAGAGACCCAGTACTTC; CDR3: CASSLLSTSGYQETQYF
V: TRBV7-2; size: many; D: TRBD2; J: TRBJ2-1; DNA: TGTGCCAGCAGCCCACTAGCGGGAGGGCCGGATGAGCAGTTCTTC; CDR3: CASSPLAGGPDEQFF
V: TRBV28; size: NA; D: NA; J: TRBJ2-7; DNA: TGTGCCAGCAGGTATCCCGGGACGGACACCTACGAGCAGCACTTC; CDR3: CASRYPGTDTYEQHF
V: TRBV5-8; size: NA; D: TRBD2; J: TRBJ2-1; DNA: TGTGCCAGCAGCCCCGGGACTAGCTTAGAAAGTAGGAATGAGCAGTTCTTC; CDR3: CASSPGTSLESRNEQFF
V: TRBV28; size: many; D: TRBD2; J: TRBJ2-5; DNA: TGTGCCAGCAGCCCTACCAGCGGGAGAGGGACAGAGACCCAGTACTTC; CDR3: CASSPTSGRGTETQYF
V: TRBV2; size: few; D: NA; J: TRBJ2-4; DNA: TGTGCCAGCAGTGAGATGTTGGAGGCCAAAAACATTCAGTACTTC; CDR3: CASSEMLEAKNIQYF
V: TRBV12-3/TRBV12-4; size: many; D: NA; J: TRBJ1-5; DNA: TGTGCCAGCAGTTTAGCGCGGGACACCAATCAGCCCCAGCATTTT; CDR3: CASSLARDTNQPQHF
V: TRBV6-2/TRBV6-3; size: NA; D: NA; J: TRBJ2-1; DNA: TGTGCCAGCAGTTATCGGGTGGGAGCGTTAGGAAAGAGCTCCTACAATGAGCAGTTCTTC; CDR3: CASSYRVGALGKSSYNEQFF
V: TRBV6-1; size: NA; D: NA; J: TRBJ1-5; DNA: TGTGCCAGCAGTGAAGGAGGGAAACTCAATCAGCCCCAGCATTTT; CDR3: CASSEGGKLNQPQHF
V: TRBV5-1; size: NA; D: NA; J: TRBJ2-7; DNA: TGCACCAGCAGCTCGGGGCAGGGCTACGAGCAGTACTTC; CDR3: CTSSSGQGYEQYF
V: TRBV5-1; size: many; D: TRBD1; J: TRBJ1-1; DNA: TGCGCCAGCAGCTTGGAACGGCAGGGGGTCCCTGAAGCTTTCTTT; CDR3: CASSLERQGVPEAFF
V: TRBV2; size: many; D: NA; J: TRBJ2-1; DNA: TGTGCCAGCGGGGTTATTAGTAGAGGGGAGAGTCCCACCTTCTTCTACAATGAGCAGTTCTTC; CDR3: CASGVISRGESPTFFYNEQFF
V: TRBV28; size: NA; D: TRBD2; J: TRBJ2-7; DNA: TGTGCCAGCAGTTTCCCCAACACCATCAGAGCGGGAGAACCCTCCTACGAGCAGTACTTC; CDR3: CASSFPNTIRAGEPSYEQYF
V: TRBV5-1; size: NA; D: NA; J: TRBJ2-3; DNA: TGCGCCAGCAGCTTGAACAAGGGCACAGATACGCAGTATTTT; CDR3: CASSLNKGTDTQYF
V: TRBV11-2; size: many; D: TRBD2; J: TRBJ2-1; DNA: TGTGCCAGCAGCTTGCTAGCGGGATTAAACAATGAGCAGTTCTTC; CDR3: CASSLLAGLNNEQFF
V: TRBV12-3/TRBV12-4; size: many; D: NA; J: TRBJ2-1; DNA: TGTGCCAGCAGTTTGCCTAGCGCATCCTACAATGAGCAGTTCTTC; CDR3: CASSLPSASYNEQFF
V: TRBV19; size: few; D: NA; J: TRBJ2-1; DNA: TGTGCCAGTAGTATAAGGTGGTCAGGGCTATACAATGAGCAGTTCTTC; CDR3: CASSIRWSGLYNEQFF
V: TRBV27; size: many; D: NA; J: TRBJ2-5; DNA: TGTGCCAGCAGTGGGGGTCGGGAGACCCAGTACTTC; CDR3: CASSGGRETQYF
V: TRBV12-3/TRBV12-4; size: many; D: TRBD1; J: TRBJ1-4; DNA: TGTGCCAGCAGTTTCGGAACAGGGGGCAGTTTAGGAAAACTGTTTTTT; CDR3: CASSFGTGGSLGKLFF
V: TRBV18; size: many; D: NA; J: TRBJ1-1; DNA: TGTGCCAGCTCACCAAAGGCGGGGGTGGGGACTGAAGCTTTCTTT; CDR3: CASSPKAGVGTEAFF
V: TRBV24-1; size: many; D: NA; J: TRBJ2-5; DNA: TGTGCCACCAGTGATTTGAGTCCAGGACAAGAGACCCAGTACTTC; CDR3: CATSDLSPGQETQYF
V: TRBV20-1; size: many; D: NA; J: TRBJ2-1; DNA: TGCAGTGCCCCCCGGGGGTACCGGGACTCCTCCAATGAGCAGTTCTTC; CDR3: CSAPRGYRDSSNEQFF
V: TRBV7-9; size: many; D: TRBD1; J: TRBJ2-7; DNA: TGTGCCAGCAGCTTAGCCCCGGGACAGGGACCTTCCTACGAGCAGTACTTC; CDR3: CASSLAPGQGPSYEQYF
V: TRBV12-3/TRBV12-4; size: few; D: NA; J: TRBJ1-2; DNA: TGTGCCAGCAGTGGATACAAGAATGGCTACACCTTC; CDR3: CASSGYKNGYTF
V: TRBV7-2; size: NA; D: NA; J: TRBJ2-1; DNA: TGTGCCAGCAGCTTGGGATCAGACAATGAGCAGCTCTTC; CDR3: CASSLGSDNEQLF
V: TRBV7-2; size: many; D: TRBD2; J: TRBJ2-1; DNA: TGTGCCAGCAGCCCGGGACTAGCGTTCAATGAGCAGTTCTTC; CDR3: CASSPGLAFNEQFF
V: TRBV6-1; size: few; D: NA; J: TRBJ1-3; DNA: TGTGCCAGCAGATCGACAGGCACCCTCTCTGGAAACACCATATATTTT; CDR3: CASRSTGTLSGNTIYF
V: TRBV24-1; size: many; D: TRBD1; J: TRBJ2-5; DNA: TGTGCCACCAGTGACCCGGGACAGGGGCAAGAGACCCAGTACTTC; CDR3: CATSDPGQGQETQYF
V: TRBV5-1; size: many; D: NA; J: TRBJ2-1; DNA: TGCGCCAGCAGCTTGGGTCAGGACTACAATGAGCAGTTCTTC; CDR3: CASSLGQDYNEQFF
V: TRBV7-2; size: many; D: NA; J: TRBJ1-1; DNA: TGTGCCAGCAGCTTAGGGCCGGCAGTAATGGTCACTGAAGCTTTCTTT; CDR3: CASSLGPAVMVTEAFF
V: TRBV14; size: few; D: NA; J: TRBJ1-2; DNA: TGTGCCAGCAGCCAATTGGGGGAGCCCAACTATGGCTACACCTTC; CDR3: CASSQLGEPNYGYTF
V: TRBV10-3; size: NA; D: TRBD2; J: TRBJ2-3; DNA: TGTGCCATCACTTGGCGGGAGGCGACAGATACGCAGTATTTT; CDR3: CAITWREATDTQYF
V: TRBV6-2/TRBV6-3; size: NA; D: NA; J: TRBJ2-3; DNA: TGTGCCAGCAGTTACGGGCGGAGGGCGGCAGATACGCAGTATTTT; CDR3: CASSYGRRAADTQYF
V: TRBV5-1; size: many; D: NA; J: TRBJ1-2; DNA: TGCGCCAGCAGCTTGAGCGGAACTGATGGCTACACCTTC; CDR3: CASSLSGTDGYTF
V: TRBV7-2; size: many; D: TRBD1; J: TRBJ1-5; DNA: TGTGCCAGCAGCCGAGAGTTAACAGGGGTGAATCAGCCCCAGCATTTT; CDR3: CASSRELTGVNQPQHF
V: TRBV2; size: many; D: NA; J: TRBJ1-6; DNA: TGTGCCAGCAGGGGTGTTACGAGGAATTCACCCCTCCACTTT; CDR3: CASRGVTRNSPLHF
V: TRBV7-3; size: many; D: TRBD1; J: TRBJ2-7; DNA: TGTGCCAGCAGCTTAAACAGGGGCGCGGGCTACGAGCAGTACTTC; CDR3: CASSLNRGAGYEQYF
V: TRBV4-1; size: few; D: NA; J: TRBJ2-5; DNA: TGCGCCAGCAGCCAAGGGGTGGTGGAGACCCAGTACTTC; CDR3: CASSQGVVETQYF
V: TRBV10-3; size: many; D: TRBD2; J: TRBJ2-3; DNA: TGTGCCATCAACCAACCAGCAGTGGGAGGGCCGGAAGATACGCAGTATTTT; CDR3: CAINQPAVGGPEDTQYF
V: TRBV5-6; size: NA; D: NA; J: TRBJ2-1; DNA: TGTGCCAGCAGTTTCGGAACTTTAAGCTCCTACAATGAGCAGTTCTTC; CDR3: CASSFGTLSSYNEQFF
V: TRBV29-1; size: many; D: TRBD2; J: TRBJ2-1; DNA: TGCAGCGGCCGGACTAGCGGGTCCTACAATGAGCAGTTCTTC; CDR3: CSGRTSGSYNEQFF
V: TRBV10-3; size: many; D: NA; J: TRBJ2-5; DNA: TGTGCCATCAGTGAGTCGAAGGGGCTCGGAGAGACCCAGTACTTC; CDR3: CAISESKGLGETQYF
V: TRBV24-1; size: NA; D: TRBD1; J: TRBJ2-2; DNA: TGTGCCACCGAGAGAAACACAGGGGGCCCGACGCTCACCGGGGAGCTGTTTTTT; CDR3: CATERNTGGPTLTGELFF
V: TRBV7-2; size: many; D: NA; J: TRBJ2-3; DNA: TGTGCCAGCAGCTTCACTGCCGGGAAGACCACAGATACGCAGTATTTT; CDR3: CASSFTAGKTTDTQYF
V: TRBV5-1; size: many; D: NA; J: TRBJ2-6; DNA: TGCGCCAGCAGCTCAACAGTCAGCTCTGGGGCCAACGTCCTGACTTTC; CDR3: CASSSTVSSGANVLTF
V: TRBV27; size: NA; D: NA; J: TRBJ1-1; DNA: TGTGCCAGCAGTTTCGTTCGAGAGTATCCTGAAGCTTTCTTT; CDR3: CASSFVREYPEAFF
V: TRBV20-1; size: many; D: TRBD2; J: TRBJ2-1; DNA: TGCAGGCCGAGCGGGAACGCCTACAATGAGCAGTTCTTC; CDR3: CRPSGNAYNEQFF